Sequencing of this TCR beta chain was carried out in a study of siplizumab effects on memory and regulatory T cells. Profiled with immunoSEQ multiplex PCR; TCRdb holds only in-frame clones, not every one. Counted here are roughly 93,000 clones, just under 95% occurring once; the ten biggest clones make up around 1.4%. V was trimmed by 0 bases and J by 10 bases, leaving 8 bases between them. The germline V gene encodes CDR1 MNHNS and CDR2 SASEGT. The CDR3 has 12 amino acids. The clonotype comes from a human donor in good health. The V gene is TRBV6-1, the J gene TRBJ2-3; D remains ambiguous. The specimen was non-Treg CD4+ T cells sorted from blood. The CDR3 nucleotides read TGTGCCAGCAGTGAAGCTCGAACGGCGCAGTATTTT. This codes for CASSEARTAQYF.